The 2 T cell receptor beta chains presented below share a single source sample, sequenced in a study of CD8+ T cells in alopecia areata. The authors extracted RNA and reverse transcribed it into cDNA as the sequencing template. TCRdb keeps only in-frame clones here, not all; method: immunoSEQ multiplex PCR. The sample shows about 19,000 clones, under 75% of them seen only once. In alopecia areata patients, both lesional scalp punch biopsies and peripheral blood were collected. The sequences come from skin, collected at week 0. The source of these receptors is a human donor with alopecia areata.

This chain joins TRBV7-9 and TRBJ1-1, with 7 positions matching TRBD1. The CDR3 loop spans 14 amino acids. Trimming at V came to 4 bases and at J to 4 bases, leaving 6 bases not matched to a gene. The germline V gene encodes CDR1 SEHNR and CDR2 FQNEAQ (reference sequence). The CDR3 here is CASSSTGRSTEAFF. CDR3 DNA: TGTGCCAGCAGCTCGACAGGGAGGAGCACTGAAGCTTTCTTT.

The CDR3 bases are TGTGCCTGGAGACGTAAGCCGAACACTGAAGCTTTCTTT. Amino acids: CAWRRKPNTEAFF. The J gene is TRBJ1-1, the V gene TRBV30; D uncertain. V lost 3 bases to trimming and J lost 1 base, with 9 bases between them. Germline values: CDR1 GTSNPN, CDR2 SVGIG (reference sequence). The CDR3 loop spans 13 amino acids.